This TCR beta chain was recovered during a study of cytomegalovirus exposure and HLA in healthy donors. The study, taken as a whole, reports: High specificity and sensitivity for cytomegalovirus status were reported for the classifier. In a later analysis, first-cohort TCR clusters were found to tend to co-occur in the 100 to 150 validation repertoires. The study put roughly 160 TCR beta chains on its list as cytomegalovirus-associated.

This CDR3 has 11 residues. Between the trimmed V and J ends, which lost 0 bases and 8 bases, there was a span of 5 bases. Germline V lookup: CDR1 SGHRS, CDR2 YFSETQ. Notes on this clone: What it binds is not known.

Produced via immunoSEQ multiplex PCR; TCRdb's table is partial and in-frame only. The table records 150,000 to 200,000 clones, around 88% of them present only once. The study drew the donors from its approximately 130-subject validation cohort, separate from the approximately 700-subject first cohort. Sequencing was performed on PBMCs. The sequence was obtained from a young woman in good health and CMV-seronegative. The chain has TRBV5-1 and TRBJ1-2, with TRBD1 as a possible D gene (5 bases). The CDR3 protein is CASSLGGGYTF. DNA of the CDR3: TGCGCCAGCAGCTTGGGGGGCGGCTACACCTTC. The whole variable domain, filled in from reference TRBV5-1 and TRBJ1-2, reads KAGVTQTPRYLIKTRGQQVTLSCSPISGHRSVSWYQQTPGQGLQFLFEYFSETQRNKGNFPGRFSGRQFSNSRSEMNVSTLELGDSALYLCASSLGGGYTFGSGTRLTVV.